The T cell receptor (beta chain) under discussion was sequenced for a study of blood T cell repertoires in COVID-19. As handled by the study authors: Counts of nucleated cells, estimated from reference gene primer amplification, were obtained. Generated by immunoSEQ multiplex PCR, the TCRdb table keeps only in-frame clones and is missing some. For V, J and clone size, that table is used; D and trimming come from the DNA. The sample carries roughly 200,000 clones, nearly 90% recorded once. Per germline, CDR1 KGHSH and CDR2 LQKENI. V lost 2 bases, J lost 10 bases, and 18 bases lay in between. The CDR3 is 15 residues long.

The clonotype comes from a man aged 50-60 years with COVID-19, enrolled during active disease. The sample was peripheral blood. The V call is TRBV18, the J call TRBJ2-1, with a weak D call TRBD2 (5 bases). The CDR3 DNA follows: TGTGCCAGCTCACCAAGTAGCGAGACCCTACGGGAGCAGTTCTTC. It specifies CASSPSSETLREQFF.